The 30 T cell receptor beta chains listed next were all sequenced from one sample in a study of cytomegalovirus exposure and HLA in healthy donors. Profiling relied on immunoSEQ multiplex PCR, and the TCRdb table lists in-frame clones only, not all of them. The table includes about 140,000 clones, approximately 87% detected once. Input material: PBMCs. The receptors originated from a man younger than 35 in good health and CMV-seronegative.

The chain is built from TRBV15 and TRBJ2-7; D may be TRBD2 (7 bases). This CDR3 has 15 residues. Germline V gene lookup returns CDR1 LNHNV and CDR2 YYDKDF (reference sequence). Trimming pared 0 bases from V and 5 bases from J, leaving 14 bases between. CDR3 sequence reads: CATSRDPGGLDEQYF. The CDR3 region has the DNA TGTGCCACCAGCAGAGATCCGGGGGGCCTCGACGAGCAGTACTTC.

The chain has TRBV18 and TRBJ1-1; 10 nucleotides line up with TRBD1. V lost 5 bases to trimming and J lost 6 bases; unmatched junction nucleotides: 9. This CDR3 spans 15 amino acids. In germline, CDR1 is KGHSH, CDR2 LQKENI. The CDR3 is CASSTLTGGEAEAFF. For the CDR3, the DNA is TGTGCCAGCTCAACCCTGACAGGGGGCGAGGCTGAAGCTTTCTTT.

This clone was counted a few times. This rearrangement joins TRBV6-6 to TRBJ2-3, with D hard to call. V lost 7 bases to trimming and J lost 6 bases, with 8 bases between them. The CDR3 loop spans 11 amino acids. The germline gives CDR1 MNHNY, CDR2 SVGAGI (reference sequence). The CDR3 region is CASIYADTQYF. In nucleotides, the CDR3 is TGTGCCAGCATATATGCGGATACGCAGTATTTT.

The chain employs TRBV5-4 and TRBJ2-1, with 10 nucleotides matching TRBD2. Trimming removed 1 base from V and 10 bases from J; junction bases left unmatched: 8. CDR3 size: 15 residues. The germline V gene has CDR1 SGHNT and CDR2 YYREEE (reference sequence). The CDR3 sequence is CASSLSGRGTGEQFF. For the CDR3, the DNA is TGTGCCAGCAGCTTGAGCGGGAGGGGAACGGGGGAGCAGTTCTTC.

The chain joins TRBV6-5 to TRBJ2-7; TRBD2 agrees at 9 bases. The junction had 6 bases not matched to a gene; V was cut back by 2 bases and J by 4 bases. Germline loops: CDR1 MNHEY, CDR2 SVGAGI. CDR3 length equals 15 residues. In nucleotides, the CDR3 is TGTGCCAGCAGTTACGGGCTAGCGGGGATATACGAGCAGTACTTC. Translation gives CASSYGLAGIYEQYF.

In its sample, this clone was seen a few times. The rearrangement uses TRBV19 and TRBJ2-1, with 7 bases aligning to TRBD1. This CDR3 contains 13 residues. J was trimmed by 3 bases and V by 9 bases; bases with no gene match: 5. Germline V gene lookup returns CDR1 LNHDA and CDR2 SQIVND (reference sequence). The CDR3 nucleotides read TGTGCCAGCGGGACAGCCATCTACAATGAGCAGTTCTTC. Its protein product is CASGTAIYNEQFF. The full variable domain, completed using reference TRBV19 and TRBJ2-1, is DGGITQSPKYLFRKEGQNVTLSCEQNLNHDAMYWYRQDPGQGLRLIYYSQIVNDFQKGDIAEGYSVSREKKESFPLTVTSAQKNPTAFYLCASGTAIYNEQFFGPGTRLTVL.

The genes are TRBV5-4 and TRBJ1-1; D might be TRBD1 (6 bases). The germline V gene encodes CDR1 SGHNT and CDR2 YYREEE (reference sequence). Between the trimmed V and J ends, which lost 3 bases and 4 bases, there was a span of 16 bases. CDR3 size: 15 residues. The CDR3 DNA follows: TGTGCCAGCAGCTCGATGGAGGTAGGGGGCACTGAAGCTTTCTTT. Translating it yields CASSSMEVGGTEAFF.

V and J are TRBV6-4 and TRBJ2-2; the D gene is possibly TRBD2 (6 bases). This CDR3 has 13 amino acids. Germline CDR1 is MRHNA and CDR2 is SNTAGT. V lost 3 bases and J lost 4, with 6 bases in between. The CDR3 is CASSETSTGELFF. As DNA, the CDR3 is TGTGCCAGCAGTGAGACTAGCACCGGGGAGCTGTTTTTT.

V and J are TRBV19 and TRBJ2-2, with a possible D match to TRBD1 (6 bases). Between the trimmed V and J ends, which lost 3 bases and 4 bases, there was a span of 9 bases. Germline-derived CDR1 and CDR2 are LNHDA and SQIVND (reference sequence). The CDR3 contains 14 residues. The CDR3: CASSIGRGTGELFF. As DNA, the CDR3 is TGTGCCAGTAGTATTGGCAGGGGCACCGGGGAGCTGTTTTTT.

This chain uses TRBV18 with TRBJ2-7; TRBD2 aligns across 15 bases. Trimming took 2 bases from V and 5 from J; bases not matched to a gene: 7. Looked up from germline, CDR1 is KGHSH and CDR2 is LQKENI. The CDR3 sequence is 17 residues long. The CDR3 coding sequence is TGTGCCAGCTCACCAACCGGGACTAGCGGGAGGAGGAACGAGCAGTACTTC. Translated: CASSPTGTSGRRNEQYF.

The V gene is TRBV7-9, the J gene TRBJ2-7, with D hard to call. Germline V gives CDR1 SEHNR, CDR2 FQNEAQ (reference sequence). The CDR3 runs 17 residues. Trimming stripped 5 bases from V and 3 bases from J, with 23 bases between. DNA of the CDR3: TGTGCCAGCAGCCCGCTCCGCGGAAGAAATGGGTTCTACGAGCAGTACTTC. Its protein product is CASSPLRGRNGFYEQYF.

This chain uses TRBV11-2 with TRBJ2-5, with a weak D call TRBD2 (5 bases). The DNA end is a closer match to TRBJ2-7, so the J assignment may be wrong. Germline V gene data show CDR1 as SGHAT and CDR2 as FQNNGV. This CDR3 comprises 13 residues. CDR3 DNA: TGTGCCAGCAGCCGGACTGGAACCTACGAGCAGTACTTC. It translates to CASSRTGTYEQYF.

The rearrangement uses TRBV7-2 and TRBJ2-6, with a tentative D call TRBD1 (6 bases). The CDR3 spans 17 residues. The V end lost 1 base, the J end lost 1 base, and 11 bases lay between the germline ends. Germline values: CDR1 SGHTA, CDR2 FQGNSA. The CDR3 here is CASSLVYRVSGANVLTF. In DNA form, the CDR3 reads TGTGCCAGCAGCTTAGTTTACAGGGTGTCTGGGGCCAACGTCCTGACTTTC.

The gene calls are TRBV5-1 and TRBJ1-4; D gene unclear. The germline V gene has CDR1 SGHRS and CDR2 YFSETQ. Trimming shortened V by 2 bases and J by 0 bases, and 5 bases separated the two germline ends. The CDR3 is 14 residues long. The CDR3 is CASSFSATNEKLFF. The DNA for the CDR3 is TGCGCCAGCAGCTTCTCCGCAACTAATGAAAAACTGTTTTTT.

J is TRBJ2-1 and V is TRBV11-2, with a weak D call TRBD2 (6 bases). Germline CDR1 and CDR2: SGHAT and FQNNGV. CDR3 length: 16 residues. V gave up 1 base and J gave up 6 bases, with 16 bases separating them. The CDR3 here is CASSLGPQVGGNEQFF. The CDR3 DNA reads TGTGCCAGCAGCTTAGGCCCACAGGTCGGGGGCAATGAGCAGTTCTTC.

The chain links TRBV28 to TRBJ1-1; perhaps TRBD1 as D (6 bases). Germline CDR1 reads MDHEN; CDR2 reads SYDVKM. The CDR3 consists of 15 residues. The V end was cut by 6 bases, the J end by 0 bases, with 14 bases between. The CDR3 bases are TGTGCCAGCAGCCGCAGGGGCCTACTGAACACTGAAGCTTTCTTT. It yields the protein CASSRRGLLNTEAFF. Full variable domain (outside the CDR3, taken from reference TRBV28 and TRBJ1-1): DVKVTQSSRYLVKRTGEKVFLECVQDMDHENMFWYRQDPGLGLRLIYFSYDVKMKEKGDIPEGYSVSREKKERFSLILESASTNQTSMYLCASSRRGLLNTEAFFGQGTRLTVV.

The CDR3 DNA follows: TGTGCCAGCATTATAGGGACAGGGGGACAGCCCCAGCATTTT. Translation: CASIIGTGGQPQHF. The V call is TRBV6-1, the J call TRBJ1-5, with 11 bases fitting TRBD1. J gave up 7 bases and V 7 bases, and 6 bases lay outside the gene matches. The CDR3 is 14 residues long. Germline V CDR1 and CDR2: MNHNS, SASEGT.

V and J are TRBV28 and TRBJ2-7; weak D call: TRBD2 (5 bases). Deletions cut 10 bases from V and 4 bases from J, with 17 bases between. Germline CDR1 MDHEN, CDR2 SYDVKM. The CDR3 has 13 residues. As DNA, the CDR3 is TGTGCCATCGCGGGCCAGTTAGAGTACGAGCAGTACTTC. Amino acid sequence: CAIAGQLEYEQYF.

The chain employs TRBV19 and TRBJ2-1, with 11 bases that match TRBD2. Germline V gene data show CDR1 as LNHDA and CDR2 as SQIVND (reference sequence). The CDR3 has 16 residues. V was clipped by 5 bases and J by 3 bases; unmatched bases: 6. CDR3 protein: CASSSRLAGIYNEQFF. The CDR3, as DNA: TGTGCCAGTAGTTCGAGACTAGCGGGGATCTACAATGAGCAGTTCTTC. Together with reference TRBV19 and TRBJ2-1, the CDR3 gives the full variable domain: DGGITQSPKYLFRKEGQNVTLSCEQNLNHDAMYWYRQDPGQGLRLIYYSQIVNDFQKGDIAEGYSVSREKKESFPLTVTSAQKNPTAFYLCASSSRLAGIYNEQFFGPGTRLTVL.

The CDR3 protein is CASSLLFPMGADEQYF. CDR3 sequence (DNA): TGTGCCAGCAGTTTATTATTCCCAATGGGGGCGGACGAGCAGTACTTC. V is TRBV27 and J is TRBJ2-7, with a possible D match to TRBD1 (6 bases). Germline CDR1 is MNHEY and CDR2 is SMNVEV (reference sequence). Trimming took 1 base from V and 5 from J, leaving 18 bases between them. The CDR3 loop spans 16 amino acids.

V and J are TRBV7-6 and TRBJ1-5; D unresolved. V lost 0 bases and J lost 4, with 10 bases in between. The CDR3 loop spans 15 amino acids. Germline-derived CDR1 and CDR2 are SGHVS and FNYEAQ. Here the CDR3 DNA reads TGTGCCAGCAGCTTAGCGGCAGGTTCTAATCAGCCCCAGCATTTT. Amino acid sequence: CASSLAAGSNQPQHF.

Here the CDR3 reads CASSEVLLTEKTQYF. The CDR3 nucleotides are TGTGCCAGCAGTGAGGTCTTATTGACAGAAAAGACCCAGTACTTC. The rearrangement links TRBV6-1 to TRBJ2-5, with D possibly TRBD1 on 5 matching bases. V lost 3 bases and J 6 bases, leaving 17 bases between the germline ends. CDR3 length: 15 residues. The germline V gene encodes CDR1 MNHNS and CDR2 SASEGT.

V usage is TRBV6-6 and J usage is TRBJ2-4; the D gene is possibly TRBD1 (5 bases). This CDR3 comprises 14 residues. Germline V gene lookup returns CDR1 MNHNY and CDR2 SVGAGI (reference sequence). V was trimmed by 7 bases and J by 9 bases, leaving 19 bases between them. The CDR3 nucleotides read TGTGCCAGCAAGGGGATGGCGCGTTGGGCCATTCAGTACTTC. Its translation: CASKGMARWAIQYF.

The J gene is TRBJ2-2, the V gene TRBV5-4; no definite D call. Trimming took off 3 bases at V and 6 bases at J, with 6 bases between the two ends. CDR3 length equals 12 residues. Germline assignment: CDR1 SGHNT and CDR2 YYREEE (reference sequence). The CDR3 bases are TGTGCCAGCAGCTCGTTCCCCGGGGAGCTGTTTTTT. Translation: CASSSFPGELFF.

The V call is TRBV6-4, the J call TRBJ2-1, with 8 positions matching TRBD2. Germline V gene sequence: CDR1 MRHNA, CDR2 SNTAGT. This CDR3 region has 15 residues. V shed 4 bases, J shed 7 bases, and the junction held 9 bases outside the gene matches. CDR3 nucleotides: TGTGCCAGCAGTGTCTGGGCCGGGGGGGTAAATGAGCAGTTCTTC. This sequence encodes CASSVWAGGVNEQFF.

Here the CDR3 DNA reads TGCGCCAGCAGCCAAGGAGGGGCCGGAGGGGGCACAGATACGCAGTATTTT. Its protein product is CASSQGGAGGGTDTQYF. The V gene is TRBV4-1, the J gene TRBJ2-3, with a possible D match to TRBD2 (6 bases). Trimming pared 1 base from V and 1 base from J, leaving 15 bases between. The CDR3 runs to 17 residues. Germline-derived CDR1 and CDR2 are MGHRA and YSYEKL.

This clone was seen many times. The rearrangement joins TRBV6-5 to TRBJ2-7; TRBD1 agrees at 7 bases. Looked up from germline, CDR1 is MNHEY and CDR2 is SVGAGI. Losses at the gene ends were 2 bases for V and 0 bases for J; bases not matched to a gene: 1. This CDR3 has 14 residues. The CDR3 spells CASSYGDSSYEQYF. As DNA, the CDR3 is TGTGCCAGCAGTTACGGGGACAGCTCCTACGAGCAGTACTTC.

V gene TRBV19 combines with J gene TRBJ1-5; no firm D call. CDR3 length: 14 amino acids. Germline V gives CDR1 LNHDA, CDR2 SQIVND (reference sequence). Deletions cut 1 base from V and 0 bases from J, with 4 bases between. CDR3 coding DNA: TGTGCCAGTAGTATAGCAGATAGCAATCAGCCCCAGCATTTT. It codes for CASSIADSNQPQHF.

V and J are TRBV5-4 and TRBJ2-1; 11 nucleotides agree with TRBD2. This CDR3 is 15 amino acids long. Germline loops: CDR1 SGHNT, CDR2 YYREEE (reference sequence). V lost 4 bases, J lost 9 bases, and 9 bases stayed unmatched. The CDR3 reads CASSTSSGRRGEQFF. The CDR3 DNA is TGTGCCAGCAGCACTTCTAGCGGGAGGAGGGGTGAGCAGTTCTTC.

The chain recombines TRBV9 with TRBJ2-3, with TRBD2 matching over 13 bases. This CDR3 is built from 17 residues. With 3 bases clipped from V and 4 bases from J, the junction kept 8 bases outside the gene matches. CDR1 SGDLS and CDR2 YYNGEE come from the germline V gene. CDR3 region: CASSARTSGSGADTQYF. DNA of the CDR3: TGTGCCAGCAGCGCAAGGACTAGCGGGAGTGGGGCAGATACGCAGTATTTT.